A selection of T cell receptor beta chains follows, all from one sample in a study of cytomegalovirus exposure and HLA in healthy donors. TCRdb's table, derived via immunoSEQ multiplex PCR, lists solely in-frame clones and lacks some. The sample has about 180,000 clones; around three quarters are singletons. Sequencing was performed on PBMCs. These receptors originate from a man in his forties or fifties in good health and CMV-seronegative. CDR3s include the opening cysteine and the closing phenylalanine or tryptophan. A D gene is named only where the DNA matches it firmly. Size is stated for part of the rows, as once, few or many counts, or as a class when the clone is expanded.

CDR3 protein,CDR3 DNA,V gene,D gene,J gene,CDR3 length,clone size
CATTTRRSSDYEQYF,TGTGCCACCACGACCAGGCGCAGCTCCGACTACGAGCAGTACTTC,TRBV6-5,.,TRBJ2-7,15,.
CSVRGGTGDIQYF,TGCAGCGTGCGGGGCGGGACAGGGGACATTCAGTACTTC,TRBV29-1,TRBD1,TRBJ2-4,13,.
CASSSSGGNQETQYF,TGTGCCAGCAGCTCTAGCGGGGGAAACCAAGAGACCCAGTACTTC,TRBV5-6,TRBD2,TRBJ2-5,15,.
CATSRVPPVKKGVKYEQYF,TGTGCCACCAGCAGAGTCCCTCCCGTGAAAAAGGGGGTGAAGTACGAGCAGTACTTC,TRBV15,.,TRBJ2-7,19,.
CASSPGLAGGRETQYF,TGTGCCAGCTCACCAGGGCTAGCGGGGGGTCGGGAGACCCAGTACTTC,TRBV18,TRBD2,TRBJ2-5,16,.
CSVEVQGNYGYTF,TGCAGCGTTGAAGTACAGGGTAACTATGGCTACACCTTC,TRBV29-1,.,TRBJ1-2,13,.
CASSLGLLGGRRAYEQYF,TGTGCCAGCAGTTTAGGGTTGCTTGGCGGGAGAAGGGCCTACGAGCAGTACTTC,TRBV27,TRBD2,TRBJ2-7,18,.
CASSLAPGSWDEQFF,TGTGCCAGCAGCTTAGCCCCGGGGTCCTGGGATGAGCAGTTCTTC,TRBV7-9,.,TRBJ2-1,15,.
CASTSGGQDKNIQYF,TGTGCCAGCACCTCTGGGGGACAGGATAAAAACATTCAGTACTTC,TRBV7-8,TRBD1,TRBJ2-4,15,once
CSAPTGTSGTDTQYF,TGCAGCGCCCCCACCGGGACTAGCGGCACAGATACGCAGTATTTT,TRBV29-1,TRBD2,TRBJ2-3,15,.
CASSQTYSASTDTQYF,TGTGCCAGCAGTCAGACATACTCGGCTAGCACAGATACGCAGTATTTT,TRBV27,.,TRBJ2-3,16,.
CASSPLGGLADTQYF,TGTGCCAGCTCACCACTCGGGGGACTTGCAGATACGCAGTATTTT,TRBV18,.,TRBJ2-3,15,.